This T cell receptor (beta chain) was sequenced during a study of blood T cell repertoires in COVID-19. Study-level information: Researchers got acute and convalescent COVID-19 samples from the United States, Italy and Spain. T cells, B-cell-depleted T cells, or PBMCs supplied cDNA or gDNA.

This clone was observed a single time. Per the original data handling: Amplified reference gene primers provided the basis for estimating nucleated cell counts. Some clones are missing from TCRdb's copy, which holds only in-frame ones; the method was immunoSEQ multiplex PCR. That table supplies the V and J calls and clone size; D and trimming were determined from the DNA. This sample has over 80,000 clones, with 91% found just once. The V end was cut by 4 bases, the J end by 5 bases, with 12 bases between. CDR1 and CDR2 from the germline V gene are SGHDT and YYEEEE. The CDR3 totals 13 residues. This chain links TRBV5-6 with TRBJ2-5; D unresolved. The clonotype comes from a human donor with active COVID-19. The donor label of this sample is uncertain. Specimen: peripheral blood. CDR3 nucleotides: TGTGCCAGCAGCACTAACCTCGACGAGACCCAGTACTTC. This translates into CASSTNLDETQYF.